The rows below give T cell receptor beta chains drawn from one sample of a study of T cells in Graves' hyperthyroidism and ophthalmopathy. Each CDR3 protein is one row after TCRdb ran MiXCR on the multiplex PCR reads. In the table there are 300,000 to 450,000 distinct CDR3 sequences, roughly 15% of which are singletons. The sequencing input was blood. The receptors stem from a woman under 40 with Graves' ophthalmopathy. The CDR3 runs from the conserved cysteine through the conserved F or W. Fields, in order: J gene, V gene, D gene, clone size, CDR3 DNA, CDR3 protein. D genes are given only for firm matches. Some rows have no size entry. The others give once, few or many, or a class for an expanded clone.

>TRBJ1-1|TRBV10-1|NA|few
TGCGCCAGCAGTGATGCCGGGGGCACTGAAGCTTTCTTT
CASSDAGGTEAFF
>TRBJ1-1|TRBV2|NA|many
TGTGCCAGCACCACGGGAGGGGGCACTGAAGCTTTCTTT
CASTTGGGTEAFF
>TRBJ2-7|TRBV2|NA|many
TGTGCCAGCACCCTTGAGGCCGGGGCCTACGAGCAGTACTTC
CASTLEAGAYEQYF
>TRBJ2-2|TRBV11-2|NA|many
TGTGCCAGCAGCTTGGGACTCCACACCGGGGAGCTGTTTTTT
CASSLGLHTGELFF
>TRBJ2-2|TRBV5-1|TRBD1|many
TGCGCCAGCTGGGGACAGGGGGTCACCGGGGAGCTGTTTTTT
CASWGQGVTGELFF
>TRBJ2-2|TRBV28|TRBD1|many
TGTGCCAGCAGTTCCCAGGGGGCTAAGAACACCGGGGAGCTGTTTTTT
CASSSQGAKNTGELFF
>TRBJ2-1|TRBV20-1|TRBD2|many
TGCAGTGCTAGAGATCCTAGCGGGGGTCATATCGATGAGCAGTTCTTC
CSARDPSGGHIDEQFF
>TRBJ2-3|TRBV2|NA|NA
TGTGCCAGCAGTGGACTTACAGATACGCAGTATTTT
CASSGLTDTQYF
>TRBJ1-2|TRBV28|NA|many
TGTGCCAGCAACCTTTGGAACTATGGCTACACCTTC
CASNLWNYGYTF
>TRBJ2-7|TRBV11-3|NA|many
TGTGCCAGCAGCTTATCTCGTGGGAGCTCCTACGAGCAGTACTTC
CASSLSRGSSYEQYF